The 25 T cell receptor beta chains reported below all come from one sample, sequenced in a study of T cells in narcolepsy. Clones were read by immunoSEQ multiplex PCR, and TCRdb kept only the in-frame ones, dropping some. The table records around 30,000 clones, approximately 78% of them present only once. What was sequenced was CD45RA- memory CD4+ T cells from PBMCs. These receptors originate from a human donor with narcolepsy.

This clone has just a few counts. V and J are TRBV2 and TRBJ2-7; 8 nucleotides align to TRBD1. Germline-derived CDR1 and CDR2 are SNHLY and FYNNEI. J gave up 3 bases and V 3 bases, and 4 bases lay outside the gene matches. This CDR3 contains 14 residues. CDR3 bases: TGTGCCAGCAGTGATGGACAGGGCTACTACGAGCAGTACTTC. The encoded protein is CASSDGQGYYEQYF.

The V call is TRBV19, the J call TRBJ2-7, with TRBD1 matching over 8 bases. The CDR3 is made up of 15 amino acids. Per germline, CDR1 LNHDA and CDR2 SQIVND (reference sequence). Trimming took 2 bases from V and 3 from J; bases not matched to a gene: 6. The CDR3 loop reads CASSIIPGGDYEQYF. The CDR3 DNA reads as TGTGCCAGTAGTATAATTCCAGGGGGCGACTACGAGCAGTACTTC.

The chain carries TRBV6-1 and TRBJ1-6; D ambiguous. The length of the CDR3 is 15 residues. The germline gives CDR1 MNHNS, CDR2 SASEGT. Trimming removed 1 base from V and 7 bases from J, with 11 bases in between. The DNA of the CDR3 is TGTGCCAGCAGTGAAGAAGGGTCCAAAAATTCACCCCTCCACTTT. It yields the protein CASSEEGSKNSPLHF.

The rearrangement uses TRBV19 and TRBJ2-2, with 9 bases that match TRBD2. With 1 base clipped from V and 5 bases from J, the junction kept 2 bases outside the gene matches. This CDR3 contains 15 residues. The germline V gene encodes CDR1 LNHDA and CDR2 SQIVND (reference sequence). In DNA, the CDR3 is TGTGCCAGTAGTATAGGGACTAGCGAAACCGGGGAGCTGTTTTTT. It yields the protein CASSIGTSETGELFF.

This chain links TRBV6-4 with TRBJ1-5, with D possibly being TRBD1 (6 bases). Deletions cut 0 bases from V and 4 bases from J, with 22 bases between. The CDR3 length is 19 residues. Germline V gene lookup returns CDR1 MRHNA and CDR2 SNTAGT. The DNA of the CDR3 is TGTGCCAGCAGTGACTCAAGCCGGGTTGGACAGCGTGATAATCAGCCCCAGCATTTT. Protein: CASSDSSRVGQRDNQPQHF.

The chain recombines TRBV20-1 with TRBJ1-3; D is undetermined. V was pared by 3 bases and J by 4 bases, with 4 bases between. Germline V gene lookup returns CDR1 DFQATT and CDR2 SNEGSKA (reference sequence). The CDR3 consists of 11 residues. As DNA, the CDR3 is TGCAGTGCTAGCCGGGGAAACACCATATATTTT. Its protein is CSASRGNTIYF.

The chain uses TRBV5-1 and TRBJ2-5; 7 nucleotides agree with TRBD2. V lost 8 bases, J lost 6 bases, and 19 bases stayed unmatched. The germline V gene encodes CDR1 SGHRS and CDR2 YFSETQ. CDR3 size: 16 residues. As DNA, the CDR3 is TGCGCCAGTACCTCTTCCTCTCGCGGGGGAGTAAAGACCCAGTACTTC. Encoded protein: CASTSSSRGGVKTQYF.

The V and J genes are TRBV5-1 and TRBJ2-5, with TRBD2 matching over 9 bases. The CDR3 consists of 16 residues. V shed 4 bases, J shed 1 base, and the junction held 8 bases outside the gene matches. Germline loops: CDR1 SGHRS, CDR2 YFSETQ. The CDR3 region has the DNA TGCGCCAGCAGCCTAAGCGGGGGGCCCATCCAAGAGACCCAGTACTTC. Translation gives CASSLSGGPIQETQYF.

J is TRBJ2-1 and V is TRBV19, with 7 bases matching TRBD1. Germline V gene sequence: CDR1 LNHDA, CDR2 SQIVND (reference sequence). J lost 4 bases, V lost 4 bases, and 7 bases had no gene match. CDR3 length: 15 residues. The CDR3 spells CASSNRGSQYNEQFF. The CDR3, as DNA: TGTGCCAGTAGTAACAGGGGATCCCAATACAATGAGCAGTTCTTC.

This sequence joins TRBV4-1 and TRBJ1-2, with a tentative D call TRBD1 (5 bases). Germline CDR1 reads MGHRA; CDR2 reads YSYEKL. This CDR3 contains 15 residues. V was clipped by 0 bases and J by 4 bases, with 12 bases between them. CDR3 region: CASSQDTAGRYGYTF. In nucleotides, the CDR3 is TGCGCCAGCAGCCAAGATACGGCAGGGCGCTATGGCTACACCTTC.

The gene calls are TRBV30 and TRBJ2-3; 10 nucleotides match TRBD2. The CDR3 is 16 amino acids. Trimming at V came to 5 bases and at J to 1 base, leaving 9 bases not matched to a gene. Germline CDR1 reads GTSNPN; CDR2 reads SVGIG (reference sequence). For the CDR3, the DNA is TGTGCCTGGGAACCTGGGACTAGCGTTGGCACAGATACGCAGTATTTT. Protein product: CAWEPGTSVGTDTQYF.

J is TRBJ2-2 and V is TRBV5-1, with D perhaps being TRBD1 or TRBD2 (5 bases each). In germline, CDR1 is SGHRS, CDR2 YFSETQ. V gave up 2 bases and J gave up 5 bases, with 13 bases separating them. The CDR3 has 15 amino acids. CDR3 protein: CASSFGGRATGELFF. CDR3 coding DNA: TGCGCCAGCAGCTTCGGAGGCAGGGCTACCGGGGAGCTGTTTTTT.

This clone was seen just once. The chain has TRBV5-1 and TRBJ2-5, with D uncertain. The DNA end favors TRBJ2-7, so the J call may be wrong. Looked up from germline, CDR1 is SGHRS and CDR2 is YFSETQ. The CDR3 runs to 12 residues. In DNA form, the CDR3 reads TGCGCCAGCAGCGCGAACTTCGACGAGCAGTACTTC. It yields the protein CASSANFDEQYF.

This clone was seen a few times. The chain couples TRBV10-3 to TRBJ1-3; D is unclear. Germline V CDR1 and CDR2: ENHRY, SYGVKD. CDR3 length: 15 amino acids. V was clipped by 0 bases and J by 4 bases, with 10 bases between them. The CDR3 sequence: CAISESGGMGNTIYF. The CDR3, as DNA: TGTGCCATCAGTGAGTCTGGCGGAATGGGAAACACCATATATTTT.

The rearrangement links TRBV6-1 to TRBJ2-7; D call uncertain. There are 12 residues in the CDR3. CDR1 is MNHNS and CDR2 is SASEGT in the germline V gene. Trimming shortened V by 2 bases and J by 4 bases, and 6 bases separated the two germline ends. The CDR3 sequence: CASSEWKYEQYF. The DNA of the CDR3 is TGTGCCAGCAGTGAATGGAAATACGAGCAGTACTTC.

The chain employs TRBV5-1 and TRBJ2-2; 8 positions agree with TRBD1. The V gene's germline CDR1 is SGHRS and CDR2 YFSETQ. CDR3 length equals 18 residues. Germline trimming cut 2 bases from V and 5 bases from J; bases unmatched to any gene: 14. The CDR3 sequence is CASSLQGDGQPQTGELFF. CDR3 nucleotide sequence: TGCGCCAGCAGCTTACAGGGGGATGGACAGCCGCAAACCGGGGAGCTGTTTTTT. Full variable domain (missing parts from reference TRBV5-1 and TRBJ2-2): KAGVTQTPRYLIKTRGQQVTLSCSPISGHRSVSWYQQTPGQGLQFLFEYFSETQRNKGNFPGRFSGRQFSNSRSEMNVSTLELGDSALYLCASSLQGDGQPQTGELFFGEGSRLTVL.

This clone appeared a few times. The rearrangement joins TRBV28 to TRBJ1-2; no firm D call. This CDR3 comprises 14 residues. Germline lookup yields CDR1 MDHEN and CDR2 SYDVKM. The germline V and J ends were trimmed by 10 bases and 2 bases, with 17 bases remaining between them. CDR3 nucleotides: TGTGCCATCCTGGAGGGTCGAAGGAACTATGGCTACACCTTC. It codes for CAILEGRRNYGYTF.

This sequence joins TRBV29-1 and TRBJ1-1; TRBD1 matches 9 bases. The junction had 10 bases not matched to a gene; V was cut back by 7 bases and J by 4 bases. This CDR3 contains 14 residues. Per the germline V gene, CDR1 is SQVTM and CDR2 is ANQGSEA. The CDR3 is CSAHIGTGSTEAFF. The CDR3 bases are TGCAGCGCCCATATTGGGACAGGGAGCACTGAAGCTTTCTTT.

The CDR3 region has the DNA TGTGCCAGCAGTTACTCGTCTGGGGTTGACACTGAAGCTTTCTTT. Translation gives CASSYSSGVDTEAFF. This chain connects TRBV6-5 to TRBJ1-1; D is ambiguous. The CDR3 loop spans 15 amino acids. V was trimmed by 0 bases and J by 3 bases, leaving 11 bases between them. Germline V gene lookup returns CDR1 MNHEY and CDR2 SVGAGI.

V gene TRBV18 combines with J gene TRBJ2-7, with TRBD2 matching over 8 bases. The germline V gene encodes CDR1 KGHSH and CDR2 LQKENI. V gave up 3 bases and J gave up 4 bases; unmatched junction bases: 14. The CDR3 has 17 amino acids. The chain's CDR3 is CASSPAGAGGLTYEQYF. The CDR3 DNA is TGTGCCAGCTCACCGGCGGGCGCGGGGGGTTTAACTTACGAGCAGTACTTC.

The chain uses TRBV29-1 and TRBJ2-3, with D tentatively TRBD2 (6 bases). CDR1 is SQVTM and CDR2 is ANQGSEA in the germline V gene. CDR3 length equals 15 residues. V dropped 3 bases and J dropped 1 base, with 14 bases sitting between them. For the CDR3, the DNA is TGCAGCGTTGATAGGCGGGGCGCGGGCACAGATACGCAGTATTTT. Translated: CSVDRRGAGTDTQYF.

On this clone: The identical CDR3 is also encoded by other nucleotide sequences in the sample. The chain couples TRBV7-9 to TRBJ2-7; no definite D call. This CDR3 has 14 amino acids. The germline V gene has CDR1 SEHNR and CDR2 FQNEAQ (reference sequence). The ends were cut back, 2 bases at V and 3 bases at J, with 11 bases in the middle. The CDR3 region is CASSLSGSGYEQYF. The CDR3 bases are TGTGCCAGCAGCTTATCCGGTTCCGGCTACGAGCAGTACTTC.

In this sample, this clone turned up once. The chain joins TRBV14 to TRBJ1-1; TRBD1 is a possible D gene (5 bases). V shed 5 bases and J shed 2 bases, with 18 bases lying between them. CDR3 length: 16 residues. CDR1 is SGHDN, CDR2 FVKESK, per germline. CDR3 DNA: TGTGCCAGCAGCGCGGGACGATCACCAACTAACACTGAAGCTTTCTTT. Protein sequence: CASSAGRSPTNTEAFF.

V usage is TRBV5-4 and J usage is TRBJ2-2; D remains ambiguous. From germline, CDR1 is SGHNT and CDR2 YYREEE (reference sequence). The V end was cut by 0 bases, the J end by 0 bases, with 6 bases between. The CDR3 extends over 15 amino acids. For the CDR3, the DNA is TGTGCCAGCAGCTTGGGGCGGTCGAACACCGGGGAGCTGTTTTTT. Protein: CASSLGRSNTGELFF.

The J gene is TRBJ2-7, the V gene TRBV6-6; 10 nucleotides agree with TRBD2. This CDR3 has 14 amino acids. The J segment lost 4 bases and the V segment lost 6 bases, leaving 6 bases of the junction unmatched. CDR1 and CDR2 (germline): MNHNY, SVGAGI (reference sequence). The CDR3 nucleotides are TGTGCCAGCAGCAAGCGGGAGGGCCTGTACGAGCAGTACTTC. Translation: CASSKREGLYEQYF.